This T cell receptor (beta chain) was captured by sequencing in a study of graft-versus-host responses after intestinal transplantation. Across the study: Recipients were given multivisceral, liver-intestinal, or isolated intestinal transplants. Every recipient had anti-thymocyte globulin induction and two to three years of tacrolimus plus steroids.

General study points: GvH clones turned up in recipient marrow; some had shown up first in ileum or blood. Levels of circulating GvH clones at their peak were associated with early post-transplant HvG declines.

This clone is a singleton in its sample. Antigen: not known. Measured with immunoSEQ multiplex PCR; TCRdb has only the in-frame clones, and not every one. The sample yields some 150,000 clones, 85% to 95% seen once. V lost 8 bases and J lost 0, with 15 bases in between. The CDR3 extends over 15 amino acids. Germline assignment: CDR1 MNHNS and CDR2 SASEGT. The V and J genes are TRBV6-1 and TRBJ2-3, with a weak D call TRBD1 (5 bases). The sequences come from unstimulated CD4+ T cells sorted from spleen or lymph node cells, collected before intestinal transplant. The TCR sequence derives from a human donor who received an intestinal transplant. The CDR3 nucleotides read TGTGCCAGCGACCGGGCAGGGTTTAGCACAGATACGCAGTATTTT. Translating it yields CASDRAGFSTDTQYF.